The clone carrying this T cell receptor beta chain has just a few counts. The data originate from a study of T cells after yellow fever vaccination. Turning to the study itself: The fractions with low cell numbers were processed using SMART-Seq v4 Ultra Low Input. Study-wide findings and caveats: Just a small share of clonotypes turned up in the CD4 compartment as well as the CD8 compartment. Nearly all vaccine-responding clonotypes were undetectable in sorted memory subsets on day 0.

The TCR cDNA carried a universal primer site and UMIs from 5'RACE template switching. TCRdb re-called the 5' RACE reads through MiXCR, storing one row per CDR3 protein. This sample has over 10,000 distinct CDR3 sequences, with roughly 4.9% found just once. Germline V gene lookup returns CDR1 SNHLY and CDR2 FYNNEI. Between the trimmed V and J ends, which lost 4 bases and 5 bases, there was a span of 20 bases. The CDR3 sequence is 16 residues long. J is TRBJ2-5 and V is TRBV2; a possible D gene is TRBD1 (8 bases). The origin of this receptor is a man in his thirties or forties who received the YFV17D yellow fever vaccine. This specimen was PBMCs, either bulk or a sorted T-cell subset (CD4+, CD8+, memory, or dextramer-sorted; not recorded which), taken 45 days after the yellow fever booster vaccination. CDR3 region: CASSAGGRGRTETQYF. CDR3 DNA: TGTGCCAGCAGTGCGGGAGGCAGGGGGCGCACGGAGACCCAGTACTTC. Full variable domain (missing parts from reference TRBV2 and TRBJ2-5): EPEVTQTPSHQVTQMGQEVILRCVPISNHLYFYWYRQILGQKVEFLVSFYNNEISEKSEIFDDQFSVERPDGSNFTLKIRSTKLEDSAMYFCASSAGGRGRTETQYFGPGTRLLVL.